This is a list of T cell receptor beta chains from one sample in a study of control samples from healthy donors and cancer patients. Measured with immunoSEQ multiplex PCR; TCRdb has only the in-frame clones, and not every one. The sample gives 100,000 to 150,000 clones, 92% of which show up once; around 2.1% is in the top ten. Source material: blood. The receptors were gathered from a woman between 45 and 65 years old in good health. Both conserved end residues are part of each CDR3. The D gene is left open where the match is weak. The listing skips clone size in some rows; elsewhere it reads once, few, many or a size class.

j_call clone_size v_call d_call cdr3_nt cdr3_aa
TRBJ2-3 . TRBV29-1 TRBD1 TGCAGCGTTGAGGATCATCAGGGGGCGCGGACAGATACGCAGTATTTT CSVEDHQGARTDTQYF
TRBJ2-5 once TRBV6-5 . TGTGCCAGCAGTAAGACAGTAGCCGAGACCCAGTACTTC CASSKTVAETQYF
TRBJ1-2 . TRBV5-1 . TGCGCCAGCAGCCCCCCGGGCTCGGGGGGCTACACCTTC CASSPPGSGGYTF
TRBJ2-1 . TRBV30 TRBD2 TGTGCCTGGTCGGGGGGGCCTTTTGGTGAGCAGTTCTTC CAWSGGPFGEQFF
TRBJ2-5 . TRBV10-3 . TGTGCCATCAGTGAGTTTGGGGGCGGAGAGACCCAGTACTTC CAISEFGGGETQYF
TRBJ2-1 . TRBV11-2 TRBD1 TGTGCCAGCAGCTTATGGGCAGGGGGCCATGAGCAGTTCTTC CASSLWAGGHEQFF
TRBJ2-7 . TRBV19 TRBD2 TGTGCCAGTAGTAAGACTAGCGGGAGGACCTACGAGCAGTACTTC CASSKTSGRTYEQYF
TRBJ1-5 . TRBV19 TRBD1 TGTGCCAGCAACAGCGGGACAGGGGGAATTCGGCAGCCCCAGCATTTT CASNSGTGGIRQPQHF
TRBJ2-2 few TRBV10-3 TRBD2 TGTGCCAACTCAGCGGGGGGGGCGAAGACCGGGGAGCTGTTTTTT CANSAGGAKTGELFF
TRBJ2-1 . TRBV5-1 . TGCGCCAGCAGCTTACCAAGTTCGGTTGACTCCTACAATGAGCAGTTCTTC CASSLPSSVDSYNEQFF
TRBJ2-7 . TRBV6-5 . TGTGCCAGCAGGGTTAGCGCAGGGACTTCCTACGAGCAGTACTTC CASRVSAGTSYEQYF
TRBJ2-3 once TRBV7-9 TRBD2 TGTGCCAGCAGCTGGCCTAGGAGCGGGGGGGCCCTAAATACGCAGTATTTT CASSWPRSGGALNTQYF
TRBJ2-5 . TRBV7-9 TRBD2 TGTGCCAGTCTGGGACTAGCGGCGCAAGAGACCCAGTACTTC CASLGLAAQETQYF
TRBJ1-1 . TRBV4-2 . TGTGCCAGCAGCCAAGGGGCGAACACCGGTGGGAACACTGAAGCTTTCTTT CASSQGANTGGNTEAFF
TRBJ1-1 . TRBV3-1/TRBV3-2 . TGTGCCAGCAGCCAAGGGCCGAACACTGAAGCTTTCTTT CASSQGPNTEAFF
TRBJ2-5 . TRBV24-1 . TGTGCCACCAGTGATTATAGAGGGAACCAAGAGACCCAGTACTTC CATSDYRGNQETQYF
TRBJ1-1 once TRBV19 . TGTGCCAGTAGTCCCACCCAGAGGAACACTGAAGCTTTCTTT CASSPTQRNTEAFF
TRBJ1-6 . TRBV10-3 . TGTGCCATCAGTGGGGATGGGAGGCTAGGTTCACCCCTCCACTTT CAISGDGRLGSPLHF
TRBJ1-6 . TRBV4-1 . TGCGCCAGCAGCCAAGATCATGGCAAGGGGCGTGGGTATAATTCACCCCTCCACTTT CASSQDHGKGRGYNSPLHF
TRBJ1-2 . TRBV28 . TGTGCCAGCAGAAATAGGCTCGGCTACACCTTC CASRNRLGYTF
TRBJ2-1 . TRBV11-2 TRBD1 TGTGCCAGCAGCATAGGACAGGGGGTCTTCAATGAGCAGTTCTTC CASSIGQGVFNEQFF
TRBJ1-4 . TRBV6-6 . TGTGCCAGCAGTTACTTTGGAGACAGCGTTTATGAAAAACTGTTTTTT CASSYFGDSVYEKLFF
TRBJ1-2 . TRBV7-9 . TGTGCCAGCAGCTTAGGGGGGGCGAAGGGCTACACCTTC CASSLGGAKGYTF
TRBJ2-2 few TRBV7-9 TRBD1 TGTGCCAGCAGCTACCTTCAGGGGGCCACCGGGGAGCTGTTTTTT CASSYLQGATGELFF
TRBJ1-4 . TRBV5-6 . TGTGCCAGCAGCTTGGCGTGGGGAGCTAATGAAAAACTGTTTTTT CASSLAWGANEKLFF
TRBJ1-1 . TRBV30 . TGTGCCTGGAAGTACACCAGGGGTTTCTCTGAAGCTTTCTTT CAWKYTRGFSEAFF
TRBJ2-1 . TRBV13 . TGTGCCAGCAGCCCTCGACGTTACAATGAGCAGTTCTTC CASSPRRYNEQFF
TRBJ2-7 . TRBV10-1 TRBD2 TGCGCCAGCAGTGGCCCGGGACTAGCGGGAGTCGTGGGCGAGCAGTACTTC CASSGPGLAGVVGEQYF
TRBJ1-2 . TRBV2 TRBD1 TGTGCCAGCAGTGGGGACAGTACTAACTATGGCTACACCTTC CASSGDSTNYGYTF
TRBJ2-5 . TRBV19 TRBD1 TGTGCCAGTAGTCGAAACAGGGGGGAGACCCAGTACTTC CASSRNRGETQYF
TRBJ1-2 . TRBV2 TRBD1 TGTGCCAGCAGTGGGACAGGGGGCCTCTATGGCTACACCTTC CASSGTGGLYGYTF
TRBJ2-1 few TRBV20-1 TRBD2 TGCAGTGCTAGTGGAGCGGGGGGGGTGGAAAATGAGCAGTTCTTC CSASGAGGVENEQFF
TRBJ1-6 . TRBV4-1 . TGCGCCAGCAGCCAAGAGGCGGGGGGCCTGAGCTACAATTCACCCCTCCACTTT CASSQEAGGLSYNSPLHF
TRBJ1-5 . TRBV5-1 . TGCGCCAGCAGCTTGATTATGAATTTT CASSLIMNF
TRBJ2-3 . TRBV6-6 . TGTGCCAGCTATGGGGGGGGGCATGAAGATACGCAGTATTTT CASYGGGHEDTQYF
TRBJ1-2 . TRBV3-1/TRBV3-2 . TGTGCCAGCAGCCCCGACCAGCCCTTTTATGGCTACACCTTC CASSPDQPFYGYTF
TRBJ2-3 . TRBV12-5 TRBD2 TGTGCTAGTGGTTTGGTGTCTAGCGGGGACACAGATACGCAGTATTTT CASGLVSSGDTDTQYF
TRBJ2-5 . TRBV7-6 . TGTGCCAGCAGCCGGACACCCGGCCAAGAGACCCAGTACTTC CASSRTPGQETQYF
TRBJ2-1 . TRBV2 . TGTGCCAGCAGTTTAAATCAGGGCTATGAGCAGTTCTTC CASSLNQGYEQFF
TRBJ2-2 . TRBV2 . TGTGCCAGCAGCGAGGGACCGTCCACCGGGGAGCTGTTTTTT CASSEGPSTGELFF
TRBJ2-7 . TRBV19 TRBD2 TGTGCCAGTAGCCCGACTAGCGGCATTCGGGAGCAGTACTTC CASSPTSGIREQYF
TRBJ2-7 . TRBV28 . TGTGCCAGCAGGTGGAGTGCGGGCTACGAGCAGTACTTC CASRWSAGYEQYF
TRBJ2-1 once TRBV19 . TGTGCCAGTAGTCCCCAGTGGTCCTACAATGAGCAGTTCTTC CASSPQWSYNEQFF
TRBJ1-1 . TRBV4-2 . TGTGCCAGCAGCCAAGATGGACCCACTGAAGCTTTCTTT CASSQDGPTEAFF